This entry lists 18 T cell receptor beta chains sequenced from one sample in a study of cytomegalovirus exposure and HLA in healthy donors (dated by TCRdb to 2017 to 2019). Libraries were built with the immunoSEQ multiplex PCR assay. The multiplex PCR relied on a mix of 60 forward primers for TCR Vbeta segments and 13 reverse primers for TCR Jbeta segments. What TCRdb holds here is the immuneACCESS table cut down to in-frame rearrangements. Part of the clones is not present; checked against another copy, under half of the missing clones reflect an unresolved V gene, and the others are unexplained. Within this sample are roughly 190,000 clones, with roughly 12% of them counted one time only. The ten largest make up about 7.8% of the sample. The specimen was PBMCs. These TCRs come from a man aged 50 or older in good health and CMV-seropositive.

The rearrangement uses TRBV15 and TRBJ1-1, with 7 bases lining up with TRBD1. CDR1 is LNHNV, CDR2 YYDKDF, per germline (reference sequence). The CDR3 contains 13 residues. After removal of 5 bases from V and 3 bases from J, the junction contained 3 bases not matched to a gene. The CDR3 DNA reads TGTGCCACCAGCGGCAGGGGGGACACTGAAGCTTTCTTT. Translated: CATSGRGDTEAFF.

The chain links TRBV30 to TRBJ2-2; TRBD2 aligns across 8 bases. CDR1 is GTSNPN and CDR2 is SVGIG in the germline V gene (reference sequence). The length of the CDR3 is 15 residues. Unmatched junction bases numbered 4, after V lost 0 bases and J lost 4 bases. The CDR3, as DNA: TGTGCCTGGAGTGTAAGCGGGACTAGCACCGGGGAGCTGTTTTTT. This codes for CAWSVSGTSTGELFF.

The chain links TRBV5-1 to TRBJ2-3; D possibly corresponds to TRBD2 (7 bases). The CDR3 spans 15 residues. V was pared by 0 bases and J by 5 bases, with 13 bases between. Germline lookup yields CDR1 SGHRS and CDR2 YFSETQ. The CDR3 reads CASSLVGGALDTQYF. Written as DNA, the CDR3 is TGCGCCAGCAGCTTGGTGGGGGGGGCTTTAGATACGCAGTATTTT.

In its sample, this clone was seen a few times. This chain uses TRBV7-8 with TRBJ2-3, with 11 bases lining up with TRBD2. Germline lookup yields CDR1 SGHVS and CDR2 FQNEAQ. CDR3 length: 16 amino acids. V shed 5 bases, J shed 1 base, and the junction held 5 bases outside the gene matches. The CDR3 region has the DNA TGTGCCAGCAGCACACTAGCGGGGGCCCGCACAGATACGCAGTATTTT. It translates to CASSTLAGARTDTQYF.

The rearrangement uses TRBV28 and TRBJ2-1; 10 nucleotides line up with TRBD2. The CDR3 has 14 residues. The V gene end was trimmed by 8 bases and the J gene end by 9 bases; junction bases not matched to a gene: 10. Germline V gene sequence: CDR1 MDHEN, CDR2 SYDVKM. The CDR3 here is CASLSGGASSEQFF. As DNA, the CDR3 is TGTGCCAGCCTAAGCGGGGGGGCCAGTAGTGAGCAGTTCTTC.

This clone was observed a few times. One junction end disagrees with the germline gene, perhaps due to a read error. This chain links TRBV28 with TRBJ2-3, with unresolved D. There are 12 residues in the CDR3. Germline-derived CDR1 and CDR2 are MDHEN and SYDVKM. CDR3 bases: TGTGCCAGCGCCATAAGCACAGATGCGCAGTATTTT. This translates into CASAISTDAQYF.

J is TRBJ1-1 and V is TRBV20-1; D remains ambiguous. Between the trimmed V and J ends, which lost 2 bases and 7 bases, there was a span of 5 bases. Germline V gene data show CDR1 as DFQATT and CDR2 as SNEGSKA (reference sequence). The CDR3 length is 10 residues. The DNA of the CDR3 is TGCAGTGCTAGAAACTATGAAGCTTTCTTT. This encodes CSARNYEAFF.

This clone was counted only a few times. The chain has TRBV11-2 and TRBJ2-5, with D possibly matching TRBD2 (6 bases). In germline, CDR1 is SGHAT, CDR2 FQNNGV. The CDR3 has 13 amino acids. The V end lost 5 bases, the J end lost 5 bases, and 12 bases lay between the germline ends. CDR3 nucleotides: TGTGCCAGCAGCCTCTGGGAGGCGGAGACCCAGTACTTC. It specifies CASSLWEAETQYF.

This clone has just a few counts. The rearrangement joins TRBV2 to TRBJ1-6; D may be TRBD1 (6 bases). This CDR3 is 14 amino acids long. In germline, CDR1 is SNHLY, CDR2 FYNNEI. The V and J ends lost 8 bases and 2 bases respectively, with 10 bases between them. CDR3 coding DNA: TGTGCCAGCGTAGGGGGAACCTATAATTCACCCCTCCACTTT. It translates to CASVGGTYNSPLHF.

This chain links TRBV11-2 with TRBJ2-1; 7 bases are shared with TRBD1. This CDR3 is built from 12 residues. V was pared by 2 bases and J by 15 bases, with 7 bases of the junction left unmatched. CDR1 SGHAT and CDR2 FQNNGV come from the germline V gene. CDR3 region: CASSLFDRDVFF. In DNA form, the CDR3 reads TGTGCCAGCAGCTTATTCGACAGGGATGTGTTCTTC.

V usage is TRBV15 and J usage is TRBJ1-3; no firm D call. V lost 1 base and J 0 bases, leaving 10 bases between the germline ends. The CDR3 extends over 16 amino acids. Germline-derived CDR1 and CDR2 are LNHNV and YYDKDF (reference sequence). The CDR3 DNA is TGTGCCACCAGCAGAGCCTTGGCAAACTCTGGAAACACCATATATTTT. Translating it yields CATSRALANSGNTIYF.

This rearrangement joins TRBV28 to TRBJ2-2; 8 bases map to TRBD1. CDR3 length: 16 amino acids. In germline, CDR1 is MDHEN, CDR2 SYDVKM. V gave up 2 bases and J gave up 4 bases; unmatched junction bases: 6. The CDR3 spells CASSLPPGTGTGELFF. CDR3 nucleotide sequence: TGTGCCAGCAGTTTACCCCCCGGGACAGGCACCGGGGAGCTGTTTTTT.

The V and J genes are TRBV11-2 and TRBJ1-1; 7 bases align to TRBD1. CDR3 length: 16 residues. The V and J ends lost 0 bases and 5 bases, in that order; junction bases with no gene match: 9. In germline, CDR1 is SGHAT, CDR2 FQNNGV. The CDR3 loop reads CASSLDAQGKWTEAFF. CDR3 nucleotide sequence: TGTGCCAGCAGCTTAGATGCACAGGGGAAATGGACTGAAGCTTTCTTT.

On this clone: This CDR3 is also generated by other DNA sequences in the sample. The chain recombines TRBV5-5 with TRBJ2-7; 13 bases line up with TRBD2. CDR3 length: 16 residues. Germline CDR1 and CDR2: SGHKS and YYEKEE (reference sequence). V was pared by 2 bases and J by 0 bases, with 2 bases of the junction left unmatched. CDR3: CASSLGLAGASYEQYV. The CDR3 region has the DNA TGTGCCAGCAGCTTAGGACTAGCGGGGGCCTCCTACGAGCAGTACGTC.

The chain uses TRBV7-9 and TRBJ1-6; possibly TRBD1 for D (6 bases). The V gene's germline CDR1 is SEHNR and CDR2 FQNEAQ (reference sequence). This CDR3 contains 15 residues. V lost 4 bases, J lost 4 bases, and 11 bases lay in between. CDR3 sequence: CASSSTQGYNSPLHF. For the CDR3, the DNA is TGTGCCAGCAGCTCGACCCAGGGGTATAATTCACCCCTCCACTTT.

J is TRBJ1-6 and V is TRBV19, with 7 positions matching TRBD1. The CDR3 totals 14 residues. Germline CDR1 is LNHDA and CDR2 is SQIVND (reference sequence). The V segment lost 5 bases and the J segment 18 bases; nucleotides outside the gene matches: 16. Written as DNA, the CDR3 is TGTGCCAGTAGTCTCTCAGTTACCGGGACAGCACACCACTTT. Translated: CASSLSVTGTAHHF.

The rearrangement uses TRBV4-2 and TRBJ2-3, with 12 bases matching TRBD1. The length of the CDR3 is 19 residues. Germline values: CDR1 LGHNA, CDR2 YNFKEQ. V dropped 1 base and J dropped 7; count of bases not matched to a gene: 15. CDR3 sequence reads: CASSQGGTGGPGGMNTQYF. DNA for the CDR3: TGTGCCAGCAGCCAAGGGGGGACAGGGGGCCCTGGGGGGATGAATACGCAGTATTTT.

This clone was counted a few times. The chain employs TRBV5-1 and TRBJ2-2, with TRBD2 identical over 7 bases. The ends lost 1 base at V and 4 bases at J; junction bases unmatched: 4. Germline loops: CDR1 SGHRS, CDR2 YFSETQ. The CDR3 runs to 15 residues. CDR3: CASSLLASGTGELFF. Written as DNA, the CDR3 is TGCGCCAGCAGCTTGTTGGCTAGCGGCACCGGGGAGCTGTTTTTT.